The subject of this entry is one T cell receptor (beta chain). Its antigen remains unknown. The data belong to a study of persistence of HIV-infected CD4 T cells. Study-level background: Donors had been on suppressive ART for a median of 8 years. Whole-study results and caveats: CMV- and Gag-responding cells had lower TCRbeta richness than CD3/CD28-responding cells. Within sorted populations, more oligoclonal TCRs accompanied more oligoclonal proviruses.

An overlapping HIV-1 Gag peptide pool stimulated these cells at 0.95 to 1 ug/peptide/mL. CD40L/CD69 double-negative CD45RO-high memory CD4+ T cells were collected. Plasma HIV-1 RNA stayed below 50 copies/mL for at least 4 years. Sequencing used immunoSEQ version 4 in survey mode. Assay: immunoSEQ multiplex PCR; the TCRdb copy retains only in-frame clones and omits some. The sample shows roughly 35,000 clones, approximately 85% of them seen only once. The CDR3 is 11 amino acids. The trim removed 7 bases at V and 13 bases at J, leaving 4 bases unmatched. This sequence was found in an adult with HIV. The donor label of this sample is uncertain. This chain links TRBV12-3 or TRBV12-4 with TRBJ2-1; 10 positions agree with TRBD1. The sample consisted of cultured CD4+ T cells from PBMCs, taken from a patient who received antiretroviral therapy. The CDR3 here is CASTRQGAQFF. The CDR3 DNA reads as TGTGCCAGCACCAGACAGGGGGCCCAGTTCTTC.